This TCR beta chain derives from a study of cytomegalovirus exposure and HLA in healthy donors. Study-wide findings and caveats: TCR beta V segments were, for the most part, productive about 87% or about 30% of the time in an earlier analysis. Usually a TCR sequence was rare, but some public TCRs were found in many donors. A further, later analysis showed that HLA-associated TCR beta chains (compared with equally common others) were more clonally expanded.

The PCR used 60 Vbeta and 13 Jbeta primers. Some clones are missing from TCRdb's copy, which holds only in-frame ones; the method was immunoSEQ multiplex PCR. The sample consists of approximately 130,000 clones, around four fifths of them appearing once. About this clone itself: Antigen specificity is unknown.

CDR1 is SGHRS and CDR2 is YFSETQ in the germline V gene. Trimming removed 0 bases from V and 3 bases from J, with 7 bases in between. The CDR3 runs to 13 residues. The TCR originated in a man aged 35 to 55 in good health and CMV-seronegative. The specimen sequenced was PBMCs. The gene calls are TRBV5-1 and TRBJ2-7; TRBD2 might be the D (6 bases). CDR3 nucleotides: TGCGCCAGCAGCTTGGGTAGCGGCTACGAGCAGTACTTC. This sequence encodes CASSLGSGYEQYF.